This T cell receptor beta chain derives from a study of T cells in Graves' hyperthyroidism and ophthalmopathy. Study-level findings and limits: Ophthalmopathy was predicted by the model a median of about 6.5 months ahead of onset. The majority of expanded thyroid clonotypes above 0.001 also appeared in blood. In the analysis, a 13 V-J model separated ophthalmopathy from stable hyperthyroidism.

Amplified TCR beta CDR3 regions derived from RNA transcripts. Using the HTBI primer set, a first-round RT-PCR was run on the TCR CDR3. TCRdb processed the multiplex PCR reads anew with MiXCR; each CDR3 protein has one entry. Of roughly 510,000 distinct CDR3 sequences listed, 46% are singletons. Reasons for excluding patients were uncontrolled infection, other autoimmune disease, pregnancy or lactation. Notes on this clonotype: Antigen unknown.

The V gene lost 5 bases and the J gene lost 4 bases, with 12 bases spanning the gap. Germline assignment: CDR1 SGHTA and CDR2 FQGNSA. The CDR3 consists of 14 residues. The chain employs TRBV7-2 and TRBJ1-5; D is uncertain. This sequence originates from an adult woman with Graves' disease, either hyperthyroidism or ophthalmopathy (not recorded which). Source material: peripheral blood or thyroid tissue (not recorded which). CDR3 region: CASSHGLSNQPQHF. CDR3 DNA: TGTGCCAGCAGCCACGGACTGAGTAATCAGCCCCAGCATTTT. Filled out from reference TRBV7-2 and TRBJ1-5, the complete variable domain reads GAGVSQSPSNKVTEKGKDVELRCDPISGHTALYWYRQSLGQGLEFLIYFQGNSAPDKSGLPSDRFSAERTGGSVSTLTIQRTQQEDSAVYLCASSHGLSNQPQHFGDGTRLSIL.